A selection of T cell receptor beta chains follows, all from one sample in a study of CD8 T cells in ankylosing spondylitis. Using its own MiXCR run on the 5' RACE reads, TCRdb lists one record per CDR3 protein. The table lists about 240,000 distinct CDR3 sequences, roughly 10% of them singletons. The sample was blood, either unsorted or a sorted T cell fraction (not recorded which). The receptors were sampled from a male donor with ankylosing spondylitis or in good health (not recorded which). Each CDR3 is given with its conserved first and last residue. Each record gives: V gene, J gene, CDR3 protein.

TRBV7-9	TRBJ2-7	CASSLDRGEQYF
TRBV5-6	TRBJ2-5	CASSLVGTSQETQYF
TRBV4-1	TRBJ2-5	CASSHGQGQYF
TRBV3-1	TRBJ1-6	CACCQVFRQGADSPLHF
TRBV6-5	TRBJ2-2	CASSYRGQTGELFF
TRBV7-9	TRBJ2-7	CASRPNGTSHEQYF
TRBV5-1	TRBJ2-3	CASSLVPDQDTQYF
TRBV7-2	TRBJ2-1	CASSSSDYLGQFF
TRBV10-2	TRBJ1-1	CASSEQGGNTEAFF
TRBV7-9	TRBJ2-1	CASSLVPNEQFF
TRBV7-9	TRBJ1-1	CAEGGTGTEAFF
TRBV4-1	TRBJ2-4	CASSQDPGDGINIQYF
TRBV5-1	TRBJ2-1	CASTSGTSGKEQFF
TRBV6-2/TRBV6-3	TRBJ2-5	CASRRFSGPEETQYF
TRBV6-2/TRBV6-3	TRBJ2-3	CASSYHAGAGDTQYF
TRBV6-2/TRBV6-3	TRBJ2-1	CASSSITRTPFVGQNKEQFF
TRBV20-1	TRBJ2-1	CSAGRQVTRPNEQFF
TRBV20-1	TRBJ2-5	CSARPTAGETQYF
TRBV11-1	TRBJ2-3	CASSLRDRGTDTQYF
TRBV20-1	TRBJ1-1	CSARDKGWGTEAFF
TRBV19	TRBJ1-3	CASSSSRGASGNTIYF
TRBV5-1	TRBJ2-7	CASSLTAGSSYEQYF
TRBV10-3	TRBJ2-5	CATKLAEDQETQYF
TRBV6-5	TRBJ1-2	CASSRDGGYTF
TRBV28	TRBJ2-7	CASSRQSGRDWDYEQYF
TRBV20-1	TRBJ1-5	CSARDPGNQPQHF
TRBV10-2	TRBJ2-5	CASRLAGGKETQYF
TRBV10-3	TRBJ1-2	CAISAGPGYGYTF
TRBV2	TRBJ1-1	CASGQGGAEAFF